This T cell receptor beta chain was documented in a study of OX40 agonist ivuxolimab in advanced cancers. Study-level results: Researchers did not establish what antigens the expanded peripheral T cells target.

TCRdb keeps only in-frame clones here, not all; method: immunoSEQ multiplex PCR. The sample shows around 95,000 clones, approximately 90% of them seen only once. This CDR3 comprises 15 residues. V trimming: 6 bases; J trimming: 4 bases; junction bases outside the gene matches: 11. Germline values: CDR1 KGHSH, CDR2 LQKENI. Of note for this clone: Antigen specificity is unknown.

The gene calls are TRBV18 and TRBJ2-5; 7 nucleotides align to TRBD2. Sample: CD4+ or CD8+ T cells sorted from blood, taken in a trial of the OX40 agonist ivuxolimab. The TCR sequence derives from an adult with an advanced solid tumor such as melanoma, head and neck, liver or kidney cancer. CDR3 loop: CASSAQAGRVETQYF. The DNA for the CDR3 is TGTGCCAGCTCCGCGCAGGCGGGGAGGGTAGAGACCCAGTACTTC.